Presented here are 18 T cell receptor beta chains from one specimen sequenced in a study of shared clonotypes between healthy human individuals. Here immunoSEQ multiplex PCR was the method, and the copy in TCRdb shows in-frame clones only, minus some. Of about 1 million clones listed, around four fifths were seen once; the top ten hold 1.4% to 1.5%. Sample: memory CD4+ T cells sorted from blood. Indicated subset: CD45RA-negative fraction. Receptors were obtained from a man aged 18 to 29 in good health.

The sample holds a few counts of this clone. The J gene is TRBJ2-7, the V gene TRBV7-8; D unresolved. The CDR3 runs 11 residues. The V gene's germline CDR1 is SGHVS and CDR2 FQNEAQ. The V gene lost 5 bases and the J gene lost 6 bases, with 8 bases spanning the gap. The CDR3 DNA reads TGTGCCAGCAGCCCCCATTCCGAGCAGTACTTC. Its translation is CASSPHSEQYF.

J is TRBJ1-5 and V is TRBV19; 7 bases align to TRBD1. Germline CDR1 LNHDA, CDR2 SQIVND (reference sequence). The CDR3 length is 16 residues. The V segment lost 5 bases and the J segment 6 bases; nucleotides outside the gene matches: 13. CDR3 loop: CASSVPDRVRGQPQHF. The CDR3 bases are TGTGCCAGTAGTGTCCCCGACAGGGTGAGGGGTCAGCCCCAGCATTTT.

This chain links TRBV11-2 with TRBJ2-7; 9 bases are a match to TRBD2. In germline, CDR1 is SGHAT, CDR2 FQNNGV. After removal of 5 bases from V and 2 bases from J, the junction contained 4 bases not matched to a gene. The CDR3 contains 14 residues. The chain's CDR3 is CASSGAGGPYEQYF. The CDR3 nucleotides are TGTGCCAGCAGCGGGGCGGGAGGGCCCTACGAGCAGTACTTC.

J is TRBJ2-7 and V is TRBV7-2; 8 bases agree with TRBD1. Germline V gene lookup returns CDR1 SGHTA and CDR2 FQGNSA. J gave up 3 bases and V 8 bases, and 12 bases lay outside the gene matches. The CDR3 runs to 15 residues. The CDR3 DNA sequence: TGTGCCAGCGCATTCGACAGGGGCGAATACTACGAGCAGTACTTC. This translates into CASAFDRGEYYEQYF.

This clone was counted a single time. The V and J genes are TRBV6-5 and TRBJ2-3; possible D gene TRBD1, 7 bases. Trimming removed 5 bases at V and 10 bases at J, with 22 bases between. This CDR3 has 15 amino acids. Germline V CDR1 and CDR2: MNHEY, SVGAGI. DNA for the CDR3: TGTGCCAGCAGTCGCGGGACAGCCCTGGGATCTCCGCAGTATTTT. Translating it yields CASSRGTALGSPQYF.

This clone was seen only once. A much larger clone is a single base away; this may be a read error. Other DNA sequences from this sample encode an identical CDR3 as well. The chain recombines TRBV5-1 with TRBJ2-2; D is unresolved. V was shortened by 4 bases and J by 4 bases, with 5 bases between the two germline ends. Germline V gives CDR1 SGHRS, CDR2 YFSETQ. The CDR3 is 12 amino acids. This chain's CDR3 is CASSLTTGELFF. The CDR3 DNA is TGCGCCAGCAGCCTGACCACCGGGGAGCTGTTTTTT. Supplemented by reference TRBV5-1 and TRBJ2-2, the full variable domain reads KAGVTQTPRYLIKTRGQQVTLSCSPISGHRSVSWYQQTPGQGLQFLFEYFSETQRNKGNFPGRFSGRQFSNSRSEMNVSTLELGDSALYLCASSLTTGELFFGEGSRLTVL.

This rearrangement joins TRBV7-9 to TRBJ2-1, with TRBD2 identical over 9 bases. Trimming at V came to 3 bases and at J to 3 bases, leaving 9 bases not matched to a gene. Germline V gene sequence: CDR1 SEHNR, CDR2 FQNEAQ (reference sequence). This CDR3 is 17 amino acids long. The CDR3: CASSFSLAGVVYNEQFF. The CDR3 nucleotides read TGTGCCAGCAGCTTTTCATTAGCGGGAGTGGTCTACAATGAGCAGTTCTTC.

This clone came up a few times. The gene calls are TRBV7-3 and TRBJ1-5, with D hard to call. Deletions cut 2 bases from V and 5 bases from J, with 7 bases between. Germline V gene lookup returns CDR1 SGHTA and CDR2 FQGTGA. The CDR3 is 13 amino acids. The CDR3: CASSLSGYQPQHF. CDR3 in DNA: TGTGCCAGCAGCTTATCGGGATATCAGCCCCAGCATTTT. The entire variable domain, with the rest obtained from reference TRBV7-3 and TRBJ1-5, is as follows: GAGVSQTPSNKVTEKGKYVELRCDPISGHTALYWYRQSLGQGPEFLIYFQGTGAADDSGLPNDRFFAVRPEGSVSTLKIQRTERGDSAVYLCASSLSGYQPQHFGDGTRLSIL.

The rearrangement joins TRBV7-2 to TRBJ2-7, with 10 bases aligning to TRBD2. Germline CDR1 is SGHTA and CDR2 is FQGNSA. V shed 4 bases and J 7 bases; nucleotides not matched to a gene: 10. The CDR3 spans 15 residues. In nucleotides, the CDR3 is TGTGCCAGCAGCTACGGACTAGCGGCGAGAGGTGAGCAGTACTTC. Amino acids: CASSYGLAARGEQYF.

The V and J genes are TRBV18 and TRBJ2-7; TRBD2 is a possible D gene (5 bases). The ends were cut back, 2 bases at V and 2 bases at J, with 13 bases in the middle. The CDR3 contains 15 residues. Germline CDR1 is KGHSH and CDR2 is LQKENI. CDR3 protein: CASSPSLAEAYEQYF. The CDR3 DNA reads TGTGCCAGCTCACCAAGTCTCGCGGAGGCCTACGAGCAGTACTTC.

J is TRBJ2-2 and V is TRBV7-3; D is perhaps TRBD1 (6 bases). Germline-derived CDR1 and CDR2 are SGHTA and FQGTGA. The V end lost 4 bases, the J end lost 8 bases, and 11 bases lay between the germline ends. The CDR3 totals 13 residues. The DNA of the CDR3 is TGTGCCAGCAGCTCAACAGGGTTGGGGGAGCTGTTTTTT. It encodes CASSSTGLGELFF.

The rearrangement joins TRBV19 to TRBJ2-7, with D uncertain. The germline V gene encodes CDR1 LNHDA and CDR2 SQIVND (reference sequence). V was clipped by 4 bases and J by 5 bases, with 9 bases between them. CDR3 size: 12 residues. CDR3 nucleotides: TGTGCCAGTAGTACCGATGGTCACGAGCAGTACTTC. The encoded protein is CASSTDGHEQYF.

A single count supports this clone. The V and J genes are TRBV4-1 and TRBJ2-5; perhaps TRBD2 as D (5 bases). Germline V gives CDR1 MGHRA, CDR2 YSYEKL. V was cut by 2 bases and J by 7 bases, with 17 bases left in between. There are 15 residues in the CDR3. The CDR3 coding sequence is TGCGCCAGCAGCCAACTCGGGCTAGCCAAGACGACCCAGTACTTC. It encodes CASSQLGLAKTTQYF.

The rearrangement uses TRBV2 and TRBJ2-6, with 9 bases matching TRBD1. Germline V gives CDR1 SNHLY, CDR2 FYNNEI. Trimming at V came to 6 bases and at J to 3 bases, leaving 6 bases not matched to a gene. The CDR3 consists of 16 residues. This CDR3 reads CASSSQGAGGANVLTF. The CDR3 DNA sequence: TGTGCCAGCAGCTCACAGGGGGCGGGTGGGGCCAACGTCCTGACTTTC.

Concerning this clone itself: The sample contains more than one DNA sequence encoding this CDR3. The CDR3 DNA reads as TGTGCCATCAGTGGGGGGGATTCACCCCTCCACTTT. Translated, it gives CAISGGDSPLHF. The chain combines TRBV10-3 with TRBJ1-6, with D perhaps matching TRBD1 (5 bases). The CDR3 runs 12 residues. From germline, CDR1 is ENHRY and CDR2 SYGVKD. V was clipped by 4 bases and J by 8 bases, with 6 bases between them.

The chain employs TRBV6-1 and TRBJ1-1; 7 bases line up with TRBD1. Looked up from germline, CDR1 is MNHNS and CDR2 is SASEGT. CDR3 length: 13 residues. Trimming at V came to 8 bases and at J to 8 bases, leaving 11 bases not matched to a gene. DNA of the CDR3: TGTGCCAGCGAGTCGATTAGGACAGGCGAAGCTTTCTTT. It encodes CASESIRTGEAFF.

The chain carries TRBV11-2 and TRBJ2-5; no reliable D call. Germline-derived CDR1 and CDR2 are SGHAT and FQNNGV. This CDR3 region has 13 residues. The V end lost 5 bases, the J end lost 4 bases, and 11 bases lay between the germline ends. This CDR3 reads CASSQESLETQYF. CDR3 nucleotide sequence: TGTGCCAGCAGCCAAGAGTCTTTAGAGACCCAGTACTTC. The whole variable domain, filled in from reference TRBV11-2 and TRBJ2-5, reads EAGVAQSPRYKIIEKRQSVAFWCNPISGHATLYWYQQILGQGPKLLIQFQNNGVVDDSQLPKDRFSAERLKGVDSTLKIQPAKLEDSAVYLCASSQESLETQYFGPGTRLLVL.

The V and J genes are TRBV10-3 and TRBJ2-3, with TRBD2 as a possible D gene (6 bases). Trimming removed 2 bases from V and 9 bases from J, with 12 bases in between. The CDR3 runs to 13 residues. Germline assignment: CDR1 ENHRY and CDR2 SYGVKD. The CDR3 protein is CAISEMGEDTQYF. As DNA, the CDR3 is TGTGCCATCAGTGAGATGGGGGAGGACACGCAGTATTTT.